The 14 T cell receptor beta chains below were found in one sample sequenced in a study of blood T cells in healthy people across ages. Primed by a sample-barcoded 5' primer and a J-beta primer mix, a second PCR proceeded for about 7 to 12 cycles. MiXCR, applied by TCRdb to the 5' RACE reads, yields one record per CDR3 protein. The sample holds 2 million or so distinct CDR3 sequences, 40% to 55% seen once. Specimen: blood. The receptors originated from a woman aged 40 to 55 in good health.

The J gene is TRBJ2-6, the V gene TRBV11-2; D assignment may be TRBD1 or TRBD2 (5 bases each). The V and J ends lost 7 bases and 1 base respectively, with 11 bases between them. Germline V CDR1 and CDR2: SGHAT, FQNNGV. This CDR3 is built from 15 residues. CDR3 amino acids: CASKRGDSGANVLTF. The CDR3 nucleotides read TGTGCCAGCAAGAGAGGGGATTCTGGGGCCAACGTCCTGACTTTC.

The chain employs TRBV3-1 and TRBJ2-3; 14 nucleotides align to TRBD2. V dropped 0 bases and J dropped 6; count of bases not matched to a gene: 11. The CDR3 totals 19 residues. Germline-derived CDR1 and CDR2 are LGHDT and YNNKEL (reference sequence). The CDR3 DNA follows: TGTGCCAGCAGCCAAGATTTTGGACTAGCGGGGGGCTCATCGGATACGCAGTATTTT. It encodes CASSQDFGLAGGSSDTQYF.

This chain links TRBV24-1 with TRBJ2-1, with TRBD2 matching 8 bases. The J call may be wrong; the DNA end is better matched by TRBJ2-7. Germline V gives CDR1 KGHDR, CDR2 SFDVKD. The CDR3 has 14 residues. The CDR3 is CATSVGSGSAEQYF. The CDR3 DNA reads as TGTGCCACCAGTGTTGGGAGCGGGAGCGCCGAGCAGTACTTC.

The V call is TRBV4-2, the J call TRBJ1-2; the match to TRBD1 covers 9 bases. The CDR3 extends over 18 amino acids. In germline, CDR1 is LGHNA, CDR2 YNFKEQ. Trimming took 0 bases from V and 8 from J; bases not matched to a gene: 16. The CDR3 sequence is CASSQEGVWDRVEKGYTF. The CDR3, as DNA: TGTGCCAGCAGCCAAGAAGGGGTGTGGGACAGGGTAGAAAAAGGCTACACCTTC.

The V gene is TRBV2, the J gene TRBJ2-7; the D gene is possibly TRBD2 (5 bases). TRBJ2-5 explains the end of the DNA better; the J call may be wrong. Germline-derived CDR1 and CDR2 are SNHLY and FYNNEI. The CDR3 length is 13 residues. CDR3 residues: CASREGRDQTQYF. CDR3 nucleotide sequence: TGTGCCAGCAGAGAGGGTCGGGATCAGACCCAGTACTTC.

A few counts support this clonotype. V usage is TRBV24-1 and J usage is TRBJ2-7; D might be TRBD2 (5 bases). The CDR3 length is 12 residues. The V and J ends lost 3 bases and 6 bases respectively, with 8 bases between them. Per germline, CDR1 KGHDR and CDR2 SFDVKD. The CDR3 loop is CATSDPRGEQYF. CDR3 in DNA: TGTGCCACCAGTGATCCCCGGGGCGAGCAGTACTTC.

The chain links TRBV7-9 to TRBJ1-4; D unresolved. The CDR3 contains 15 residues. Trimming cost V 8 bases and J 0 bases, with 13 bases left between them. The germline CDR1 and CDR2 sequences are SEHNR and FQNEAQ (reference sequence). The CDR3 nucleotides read TGTGCCAGCGGAAGAGACCGAGCAACTAATGAAAAACTGTTTTTT. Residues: CASGRDRATNEKLFF.

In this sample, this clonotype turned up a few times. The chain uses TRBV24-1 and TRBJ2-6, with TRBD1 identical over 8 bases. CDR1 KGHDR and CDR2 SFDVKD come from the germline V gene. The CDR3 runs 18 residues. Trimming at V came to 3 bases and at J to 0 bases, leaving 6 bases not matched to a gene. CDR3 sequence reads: CATSDTGQASSGANVLTF. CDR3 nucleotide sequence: TGTGCCACCAGTGATACGGGACAGGCGAGCTCTGGGGCCAACGTCCTGACTTTC.

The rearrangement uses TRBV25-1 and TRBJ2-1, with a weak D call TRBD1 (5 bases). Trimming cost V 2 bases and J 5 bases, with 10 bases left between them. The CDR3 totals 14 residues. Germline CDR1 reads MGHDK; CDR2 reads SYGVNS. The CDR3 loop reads CASSEPGLHNEQFF. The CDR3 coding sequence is TGTGCCAGCAGTGAACCAGGGTTACACAATGAGCAGTTCTTC.

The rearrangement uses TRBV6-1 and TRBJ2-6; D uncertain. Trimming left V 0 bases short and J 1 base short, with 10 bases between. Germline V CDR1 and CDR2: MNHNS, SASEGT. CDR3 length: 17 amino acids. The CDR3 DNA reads TGTGCCAGCAGTGAAGCGGGTTGGTTATCTGGGGCCAACGTCCTGACTTTC. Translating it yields CASSEAGWLSGANVLTF.

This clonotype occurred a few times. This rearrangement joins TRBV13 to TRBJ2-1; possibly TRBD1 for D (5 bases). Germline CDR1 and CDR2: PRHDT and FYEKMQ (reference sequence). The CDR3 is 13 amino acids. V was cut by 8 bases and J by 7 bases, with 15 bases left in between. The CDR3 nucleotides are TGTGCCAGCCTCAGCCAGGGTCGGAATGAGCAGTTCTTC. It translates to CASLSQGRNEQFF. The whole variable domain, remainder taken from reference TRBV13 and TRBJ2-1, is AAGVIQSPRHLIKEKRETATLKCYPIPRHDTVYWYQQGPGQDPQFLISFYEKMQSDKGSIPDRFSAQQFSDYHSELNMSSLELGDSALYFCASLSQGRNEQFFGPGTRLTVL.

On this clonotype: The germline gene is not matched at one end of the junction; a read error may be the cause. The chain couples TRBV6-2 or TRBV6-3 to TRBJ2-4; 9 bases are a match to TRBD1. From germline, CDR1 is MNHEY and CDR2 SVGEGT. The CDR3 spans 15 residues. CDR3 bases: TGTACCAGCAGTAAACGGACAGGGGCCCTGAACATTCAGTACTTC. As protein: CTSSKRTGALNIQYF.

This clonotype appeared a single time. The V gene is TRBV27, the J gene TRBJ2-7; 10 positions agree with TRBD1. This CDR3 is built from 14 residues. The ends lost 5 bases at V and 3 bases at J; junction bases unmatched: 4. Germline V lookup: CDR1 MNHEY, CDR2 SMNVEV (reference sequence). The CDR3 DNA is TGTGCCAGCAGTGGGGGACAGGGGTTCTACGAGCAGTACTTC. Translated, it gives CASSGGQGFYEQYF.

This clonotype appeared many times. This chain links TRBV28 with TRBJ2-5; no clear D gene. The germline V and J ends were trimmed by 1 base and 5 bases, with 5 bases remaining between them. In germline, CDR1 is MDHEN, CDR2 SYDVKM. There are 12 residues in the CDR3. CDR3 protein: CASSLSWETQYF. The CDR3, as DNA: TGTGCCAGCAGTTTATCTTGGGAGACCCAGTACTTC.